These T cell receptor beta chains were read from a single sample in a study of control samples from healthy donors and cancer patients. Profiled with immunoSEQ multiplex PCR; TCRdb holds only in-frame clones, not every one. The table has approximately 190,000 clones, over 80% seen once. Source material: blood. The source of these receptors is a man younger than 40 in good health. CDR3s leave out the opening cysteine and the closing phenylalanine or tryptophan.

TRBJ2-5	TRBV5-1	ASSFKSSETQY
TRBJ1-4	TRBV30	AWSVGLNEKLF
TRBJ2-3	TRBV18	ASSRSTDTQY
TRBJ2-3	TRBV30	AWSPGQGEDTQY
TRBJ1-6	TRBV19	ASSIDTGARNSPLH
TRBJ2-1	TRBV6-1	ASSERLAGARRLNEQF
TRBJ1-2	TRBV11-2	ASTAQGAHGYT
TRBJ1-4	TRBV7-9	ASSLGVSLGEKLF
TRBJ1-1	TRBV7-9	ASSQAGNTEAF
TRBJ2-7	TRBV7-8	ASSVEASGYEQY
TRBJ2-5	TRBV11-2	ASSLGQGAPTQY
TRBJ1-5	TRBV15	ATSPARGQPQH
TRBJ2-7	TRBV29-1	SVDGLAGGYEQY
TRBJ2-6	TRBV19	ASSGQGGSHVLT
TRBJ1-2	TRBV19	ASSFVQGISNYGYT
TRBJ1-4	TRBV7-9	ASSLRAMPNEKLF
TRBJ1-4	TRBV5-4	ASSTGWATNEKLF
TRBJ1-1	TRBV18	ASSPTPTLSGKTEAF
TRBJ2-7	TRBV13	ASSAGGGPSYEQY
TRBJ2-3	TRBV1	TSRKRWGTQY
TRBJ2-1	TRBV16	ASSQSRLEGEQF
TRBJ1-5	TRBV19	ASSGANQPQH
TRBJ1-4	TRBV7-9	ASSKEGNHEKLF
TRBJ2-7	TRBV5-5	ASSFSPSPYEQY
TRBJ1-3	TRBV30	AWRTSGNTIY
TRBJ2-2	TRBV5-1	ASSGNTGELF
TRBJ1-4	TRBV12-3/TRBV12-4	ASSFQPTEKLF
TRBJ1-5	TRBV6-5	ASWDRTRSAQH
TRBJ1-2	TRBV15	ATSGRDTSWGYT
TRBJ1-5	TRBV28	ASSSSSGVVSNQPQH
TRBJ1-1	TRBV7-8	ASSPREGLNTEAF
TRBJ1-1	TRBV28	ASTADRSNTEAF
TRBJ2-5	TRBV5-4	ASSSGQKQETQY
TRBJ1-4	TRBV15	ATSRVRREKLF
TRBJ2-3	TRBV7-6	ASSLGRGGDTQY
TRBJ1-1	TRBV29-1	SVAGNMNTEAF
TRBJ1-1	TRBV2	ASSEVSEAF
TRBJ2-7	TRBV12-3/TRBV12-4	ASSRGTYEQY
TRBJ2-1	TRBV19	ASKPGTGGYNEQF
TRBJ2-1	TRBV5-8	ASSFQFAGGLGEQF
TRBJ1-2	TRBV13	ASRRQGVDGYT
TRBJ1-2	TRBV25-1	ASSKRTGGTYGYT
TRBJ1-5	TRBV6-1	ASSVKDRGEWNQPQH
TRBJ2-7	TRBV10-3	AISDQGLPSYEQY
TRBJ1-5	TRBV4-1	ASSQEAPGFGGNQPQH
TRBJ1-1	TRBV19	ASSKNRVLSNTEAF
TRBJ2-1	TRBV5-4	ASSSGTSRYNEQF
TRBJ1-5	TRBV21-1	ASSKALFQPQH
TRBJ2-7	TRBV20-1	SATGAYEQY
TRBJ2-3	TRBV2	ASRKAGTFTDTQY
TRBJ2-3	TRBV4-1	ASSHNLGPDTQY
TRBJ2-7	TRBV6-5	ASKRDKVSDYEQY
TRBJ1-2	TRBV18	ASSHRTGGRWADGYT
TRBJ1-5	TRBV6-5	ASSYSAGNQPQH
TRBJ1-1	TRBV5-1	ASSLTGTGGQDEAF
TRBJ1-2	TRBV11-2	ASRHIRQVINYGYT
TRBJ2-3	TRBV5-4	ASSFTSPDTQY
TRBJ2-7	TRBV6-4	ARREAEQY
TRBJ2-5	TRBV10-2	ASAGLAFSETQY
TRBJ2-1	TRBV28	ASSPLSGTNEQF